The 29 T cell receptor beta chains below come from one sample, sequenced in a study of human T cells and chemical hapten exposure. Time point denoted: patch test 1, 2 weeks after DPC sensitization. Treatment of the sample: therapeutic diphenylcyclopropenone sensitization with weekly scalp DPC. TCRdb ran MiXCR on the RACE reads and lists one entry per CDR3 protein. This sample has about 340,000 distinct CDR3 sequences; around 7% occur once, and the top ten carry roughly 7.9%. Sample: whole blood, taken in connection with sensitization to the hapten diphenylcyclopropenone (DPC). The source is a woman between 18 and 29 years old with alopecia areata. Some clones in this sample may be carry-over from other donors' samples.

This clonotype was seen at least ten times. The V gene is TRBV18, the J gene TRBJ2-7; a possible D gene is TRBD1 (6 bases). CDR3 size: 14 residues. CDR1 is KGHSH and CDR2 is LQKENI in the germline V gene. Trimming stripped 6 bases from V and 3 bases from J, with 15 bases between. This CDR3 reads CASSPAGVGYEQYF. The CDR3 region has the DNA TGTGCCAGCTCCCCTGCAGGGGTCGGCTACGAGCAGTACTTC.

The genes are TRBV5-6 and TRBJ2-3, with 7 bases identical to TRBD2. Germline V CDR1 and CDR2: SGHDT, YYEEEE. The CDR3 spans 18 residues. Losses at the gene ends were 3 bases for V and 4 bases for J; bases not matched to a gene: 17. The CDR3 protein is CASSCFQPGLNPSDTQYF. CDR3 sequence (DNA): TGTGCCAGCAGCTGCTTCCAGCCGGGACTAAATCCATCAGATACGCAGTATTTT.

The sample holds many counts of this clonotype. The V gene is TRBV18, the J gene TRBJ2-1, with 8 bases identical to TRBD1. J gave up 3 bases and V 3 bases, and 7 bases lay outside the gene matches. Per the germline V gene, CDR1 is KGHSH and CDR2 is LQKENI. CDR3 size: 16 residues. In nucleotides, the CDR3 is TGTGCCAGCTCACCGACAGGGGCTCGGGGCTACAATGAGCAGTTCTTC. This encodes CASSPTGARGYNEQFF.

The rearrangement joins TRBV4-1 to TRBJ2-3, with 7 bases fitting TRBD1. From germline, CDR1 is MGHRA and CDR2 YSYEKL. The CDR3 runs to 15 residues. J gave up 7 bases and V 6 bases, and 13 bases lay outside the gene matches. CDR3 in amino acids: CASRRTGVDRHTQYF. The CDR3 coding sequence is TGCGCCAGCAGGCGTACAGGGGTAGACAGGCATACGCAGTATTTT.

This clonotype has a handful of counts. V is TRBV6-6 and J is TRBJ1-4, with 7 nucleotides matching TRBD1. Germline V gene data show CDR1 as MNHNY and CDR2 as SVGAGI (reference sequence). This CDR3 contains 15 residues. The V gene end was trimmed by 2 bases and the J gene end by 5 bases; junction bases not matched to a gene: 5. DNA of the CDR3: TGTGCCAGCAGTTACCCAGGGGACAGCAATGAAAAACTGTTTTTT. Amino acids: CASSYPGDSNEKLFF.

The chain carries TRBV4-1 and TRBJ2-7; unclear D gene. Germline CDR1 and CDR2: MGHRA and YSYEKL. The length of the CDR3 is 14 residues. V gave up 0 bases and J gave up 7 bases, with 13 bases separating them. The DNA for the CDR3 is TGCGCCAGCAGCCAAGAACCCATGGCAGAGGAGCAGTACTTC. Translating gives CASSQEPMAEEQYF.

This rearrangement joins TRBV12-3 or TRBV12-4 to TRBJ2-1; 9 bases fit TRBD1. The CDR3 spans 17 residues. Losses at the gene ends were 8 bases for V and 4 bases for J; bases not matched to a gene: 15. The CDR3 DNA sequence: TGTGCCAGCGCAACGGGCCGTCGGGACAGGGCTTACAATGAGCAGTTCTTC. Translating it yields CASATGRRDRAYNEQFF.

The chain recombines TRBV19 with TRBJ2-1; tentative D call: TRBD2 (6 bases). The CDR3 sequence is 13 residues long. Germline V gives CDR1 LNHDA, CDR2 SQIVND (reference sequence). The ends were cut back, 3 bases at V and 7 bases at J, with 10 bases in the middle. CDR3 residues: CASSMLGGNEQFF. The CDR3 DNA follows: TGTGCCAGTAGTATGTTAGGAGGGAATGAGCAGTTCTTC.

This clonotype was detected many times. The genes are TRBV2 and TRBJ1-3; no firm D call. Per germline, CDR1 SNHLY and CDR2 FYNNEI. Trimming removed 2 bases from V and 0 bases from J, with 14 bases in between. CDR3 length equals 17 residues. CDR3 amino acids: CASSEMAFSHSGNTIYF. For the CDR3, the DNA is TGTGCCAGCAGTGAAATGGCTTTTTCGCACTCTGGAAACACCATATATTTT. Filled out from reference TRBV2 and TRBJ1-3, the complete variable domain reads EPEVTQTPSHQVTQMGQEVILRCVPISNHLYFYWYRQILGQKVEFLVSFYNNEISEKSEIFDDQFSVERPDGSNFTLKIRSTKLEDSAMYFCASSEMAFSHSGNTIYFGEGSWLTVV.

There are a few counts of this clonotype. The chain has TRBV28 and TRBJ1-5, with TRBD1 matching 8 bases. J was trimmed by 5 bases and V by 2 bases; bases with no gene match: 5. Germline CDR1 reads MDHEN; CDR2 reads SYDVKM. This CDR3 is built from 15 residues. For the CDR3, the DNA is TGTGCCAGCAGTTTACCCCAGACAGGGGATCAGCCCCAGCATTTT. Its translation is CASSLPQTGDQPQHF.

The sample holds a few counts of this clonotype. This rearrangement joins TRBV11-1 to TRBJ2-1, with D perhaps matching TRBD1 or TRBD2 (5 bases each). The CDR3 runs 14 residues. Trimming left V 6 bases short and J 5 bases short, with 14 bases between. Germline lookup yields CDR1 SGHAT and CDR2 FQDESV (reference sequence). The CDR3 DNA follows: TGTGCCAGCAGTCCATTGGGACGGAACAATGAGCAGTTCTTC. Protein product: CASSPLGRNNEQFF.

This clonotype turned up a few times. The CDR3, as DNA: TGTGCCAGCAGCGGGACTACAAGCTCCTACGAGCAGTACTTC. Amino acid sequence: CASSGTTSSYEQYF. The chain links TRBV7-9 to TRBJ2-7; TRBD2 agrees at 7 bases. Germline V gene lookup returns CDR1 SEHNR and CDR2 FQNEAQ (reference sequence). This CDR3 spans 14 amino acids. V lost 5 bases, J lost 0 bases, and 4 bases stayed unmatched.

The rearrangement joins TRBV10-3 to TRBJ1-1, with TRBD1 as a possible D gene (6 bases). V was pared by 4 bases and J by 6 bases, with 15 bases between. Germline CDR1 and CDR2: ENHRY and SYGVKD. The CDR3 extends over 14 amino acids. The CDR3 DNA reads TGTGCCATCAGTGGCAGAGGGGGTGACGCTGAAGCTTTCTTT. It yields the protein CAISGRGGDAEAFF.

The chain is built from TRBV7-9 and TRBJ2-7; possibly TRBD1 or TRBD2 for D (6 bases each). Germline-derived CDR1 and CDR2 are SEHNR and FQNEAQ (reference sequence). V was pared by 0 bases and J by 6 bases, with 12 bases between. The CDR3 length is 14 residues. As DNA, the CDR3 is TGTGCCAGCAGCTTAGCGGGGGGCGGTCTCGAGCAGTACTTC. As protein: CASSLAGGGLEQYF.

The rearrangement links TRBV7-2 to TRBJ2-3; D assignment may be TRBD1 or TRBD2 (5 bases each). The germline gives CDR1 SGHTA, CDR2 FQGNSA. This CDR3 has 13 residues. V shed 3 bases and J shed 5 bases, with 9 bases lying between them. In DNA, the CDR3 is TGTGCCAGCAGCTTTGGGACCGGAGATACGCAGTATTTT. It encodes CASSFGTGDTQYF.

This clonotype showed up many times. V usage is TRBV21-1 and J usage is TRBJ2-7. TRBV21-1 is reported as a pseudogene. CDR3 size: 12 residues. The CDR3: CASSKARYEQYF. The CDR3 DNA reads TGTGCCAGCAGCAAAGCCCGTTACGAGCAGTACTTC.

This clonotype was picked up many times. This chain joins TRBV10-3 and TRBJ2-1; D is undetermined. Germline V gene sequence: CDR1 ENHRY, CDR2 SYGVKD. The CDR3 covers 13 residues. Trimming stripped 1 base from V and 8 bases from J, with 9 bases between. This chain's CDR3 is CAISEWRIDEQFF. CDR3 sequence (DNA): TGTGCCATCAGTGAGTGGCGTATCGATGAGCAGTTCTTC.

This clonotype appeared a few times. This sequence joins TRBV5-6 and TRBJ1-1; D ambiguous. Per the germline V gene, CDR1 is SGHDT and CDR2 is YYEEEE. The CDR3 length is 16 residues. Trimming stripped 5 bases from V and 3 bases from J, with 20 bases between. CDR3 nucleotides: TGTGCCAGCAGAGCTTTGGGTACCCGTACGGACACTGAAGCTTTCTTT. It yields the protein CASRALGTRTDTEAFF. Variable domain in full (rest from reference TRBV5-6 and TRBJ1-1): DAGVTQSPTHLIKTRGQQVTLRCSPKSGHDTVSWYQQALGQGPQFIFQYYEEEERQRGNFPDRFSGHQFPNYSSELNVNALLLGDSALYLCASRALGTRTDTEAFFGQGTRLTVV.

There are a few counts of this clonotype. This sequence joins TRBV20-1 and TRBJ2-3, with 7 nucleotides matching TRBD1. The CDR3 consists of 13 residues. Germline V gene lookup returns CDR1 DFQATT and CDR2 SNEGSKA (reference sequence). Losses at the gene ends were 6 bases for V and 1 base for J; bases not matched to a gene: 4. The CDR3: CSAQGDRTDTQYF. The CDR3 DNA follows: TGCAGTGCCCAGGGGGATCGCACAGATACGCAGTATTTT.

The chain is built from TRBV4-1 and TRBJ1-2; D is ambiguous. The germline gives CDR1 MGHRA, CDR2 YSYEKL. V lost 0 bases, J lost 2 bases, and 19 bases lay in between. The CDR3 extends over 18 amino acids. Here the CDR3 DNA reads TGCGCCAGCAGCCAAGATCGGTCCCTAGCACTTGGGAACTATGGCTACACCTTC. This sequence encodes CASSQDRSLALGNYGYTF.

This clonotype was recorded many times. The chain links TRBV12-3 or TRBV12-4 to TRBJ2-3; D is unclear. The germline V and J ends were trimmed by 2 bases and 0 bases, with 9 bases remaining between them. This CDR3 region has 15 residues. CDR3 amino acids: CASSLRPPSTDTQYF. In DNA form, the CDR3 reads TGTGCCAGCAGTTTAAGGCCACCTAGCACAGATACGCAGTATTTT.

This clonotype was counted only a few times. The V gene is TRBV25-1, the J gene TRBJ2-1; D unresolved. The CDR3 has 11 amino acids. The V gene lost 4 bases and the J gene lost 5 bases, with 3 bases spanning the gap. Germline CDR1 and CDR2: MGHDK and SYGVNS. Here the CDR3 reads CASSGDNEQFF. The CDR3 nucleotides read TGTGCCAGCAGTGGCGACAATGAGCAGTTCTTC.

This clonotype was observed a handful of times. This chain's CDR3 is CAIRGINSPLHF. CDR3 sequence (DNA): TGTGCCATCAGAGGGATAAATTCACCCCTCCACTTT. The chain uses TRBV10-3 and TRBJ1-6; D is undetermined. The germline CDR1 and CDR2 sequences are ENHRY and SYGVKD. V was cut by 6 bases and J by 7 bases, with 7 bases left in between. The CDR3 totals 12 residues.

In this sample, this clonotype turned up a few times. The J gene is TRBJ2-3, the V gene TRBV20-1; 9 positions agree with TRBD2. Trimming removed 2 bases from V and 4 bases from J; junction bases left unmatched: 16. The germline V gene encodes CDR1 DFQATT and CDR2 SNEGSKA (reference sequence). This CDR3 spans 18 amino acids. The CDR3: CSARIAGGASPAADTQYF. CDR3 bases: TGCAGTGCTAGAATTGCGGGGGGGGCCTCACCGGCCGCAGATACGCAGTATTTT.

V and J are TRBV7-6 and TRBJ2-6; no reliable D call. The CDR3 spans 17 residues. Germline V gene sequence: CDR1 SGHVS, CDR2 FNYEAQ. Deletions cut 0 bases from V and 1 base from J, with 10 bases between. This chain's CDR3 is CASSLAIVYSGANVLTF. In nucleotides, the CDR3 is TGTGCCAGCAGCTTAGCGATTGTATATTCTGGGGCCAACGTCCTGACTTTC.

In nucleotides, the CDR3 is TGCAGCGTTGAAAGGGGTGCGGAGCAGTTCTTC. It translates to CSVERGAEQFF. This sequence joins TRBV29-1 and TRBJ2-1; tentative D call: TRBD1 (5 bases). The CDR3 runs to 11 residues. Germline CDR1 SQVTM, CDR2 ANQGSEA. Trimming cost V 2 bases and J 10 bases, with 9 bases left between them.

This clonotype was detected ten times or more. The chain couples TRBV4-2 to TRBJ2-3; 7 bases fit TRBD2. With V trimmed by 1 base and J by 1 base, 8 bases remained unmatched. The CDR3 is 17 amino acids. Germline V gives CDR1 LGHNA, CDR2 YNFKEQ. Here the CDR3 reads CASSQATIAGGTDTQYF. In DNA form, the CDR3 reads TGTGCCAGCAGCCAAGCCACCATAGCGGGCGGCACAGATACGCAGTATTTT.

This clonotype was counted at least ten times. This chain links TRBV2 with TRBJ2-1; 12 bases align to TRBD2. Trimming at V came to 2 bases and at J to 7 bases, leaving 15 bases not matched to a gene. This CDR3 has 19 residues. The V gene's germline CDR1 is SNHLY and CDR2 FYNNEI. The DNA for the CDR3 is TGTGCCAGCAGTGAACTTGCCTCTAGCGGGGGGGCGGTTACGAATGAGCAGTTCTTC. Protein sequence: CASSELASSGGAVTNEQFF. Full variable domain (outside the CDR3, taken from reference TRBV2 and TRBJ2-1): EPEVTQTPSHQVTQMGQEVILRCVPISNHLYFYWYRQILGQKVEFLVSFYNNEISEKSEIFDDQFSVERPDGSNFTLKIRSTKLEDSAMYFCASSELASSGGAVTNEQFFGPGTRLTVL.

This clonotype was recorded at least ten times. The rearrangement joins TRBV12-3 or TRBV12-4 to TRBJ1-1; no clear D. V was clipped by 1 base and J by 4 bases, with 13 bases between them. This CDR3 spans 15 amino acids. CDR3 DNA: TGTGCCAGCAGTTTAGATCGGGAGGAGAGCACTGAAGCTTTCTTT. This sequence encodes CASSLDREESTEAFF.